A single sample is the source of the 13 T cell receptor beta chains below, sequenced in a study of OX40 agonist ivuxolimab in advanced cancers. The library came from the immunoSEQ multiplex PCR assay. TCRdb re-hosts the immuneACCESS table, in-frame sequences only. Its copies lack some clones; in the studies checked, an unresolved V gene accounts for under half of them, and the cause for the rest is not known. The sample yields approximately 96,000 clones; 90% were counted once. The ten largest account for 1.5% to 2% of the sample. The sample here was CD4+ or CD8+ T cells sorted from blood, taken in a trial of the OX40 agonist ivuxolimab. The receptors stem from an adult with an advanced solid tumor such as melanoma, head and neck, liver or kidney cancer.

The chain is built from TRBV19 and TRBJ2-3; TRBD2 might be the D (5 bases). Germline values: CDR1 LNHDA, CDR2 SQIVND (reference sequence). Trimming shortened V by 1 base and J by 6 bases, and 8 bases separated the two germline ends. The CDR3 is 13 residues long. For the CDR3, the DNA is TGTGCCAGTAGTATAGGCCGGAGGGATACGCAGTATTTT. Translating it yields CASSIGRRDTQYF.

This chain uses TRBV30 with TRBJ2-7; a possible D gene is TRBD1 (5 bases). The V gene lost 5 bases and the J gene lost 3 bases, with 17 bases spanning the gap. Germline values: CDR1 GTSNPN, CDR2 SVGIG (reference sequence). This CDR3 contains 14 residues. The CDR3 DNA reads TGTGCCTGGGGTAAACAGGCGTGGGGCTACGAGCAGTACTTC. It is translated as CAWGKQAWGYEQYF.

This clone was observed a handful of times. This chain uses TRBV4-3 with TRBJ1-5; D call uncertain. CDR1 LGHNA and CDR2 YSLEER come from the germline V gene. The CDR3 consists of 14 residues. Trimming removed 0 bases at V and 2 bases at J, with 5 bases between. The CDR3 loop is CASSQELGNQPQHF. DNA of the CDR3: TGCGCCAGCAGCCAAGAATTGGGCAATCAGCCCCAGCATTTT.

The gene calls are TRBV7-6 and TRBJ1-2; D perhaps matches TRBD1 (6 bases). The germline CDR1 and CDR2 sequences are SGHVS and FNYEAQ. The germline V and J ends were trimmed by 5 bases and 2 bases, with 15 bases remaining between them. The CDR3 consists of 15 residues. The CDR3 region has the DNA TGTGCCAGCAGCCCCGTGGGCAGGGGCAACTATGGCTACACCTTC. Translated, it gives CASSPVGRGNYGYTF.

This chain joins TRBV11-1 and TRBJ2-5; TRBD1 might be the D (6 bases). This CDR3 is built from 16 residues. V was cut by 1 base and J by 0 bases, with 12 bases left in between. Germline-derived CDR1 and CDR2 are SGHAT and FQDESV (reference sequence). The CDR3 region is CASSLGTATYQETQYF. The CDR3 coding sequence is TGTGCCAGCAGCTTAGGGACAGCCACTTACCAAGAGACCCAGTACTTC.

V gene TRBV6-6 combines with J gene TRBJ1-5; a possible D gene is TRBD1 (5 bases). Germline CDR1 and CDR2: MNHNY and SVGAGI (reference sequence). The CDR3 contains 15 residues. V lost 4 bases to trimming and J lost 7 bases, with 17 bases between them. CDR3 bases: TGTGCCAGCAGTTTGGGACGAGGTGAACGGCAGCCCCAGCATTTT. This codes for CASSLGRGERQPQHF.

V gene TRBV30 combines with J gene TRBJ2-1; D is unresolved. The germline CDR1 and CDR2 sequences are GTSNPN and SVGIG (reference sequence). The CDR3 runs 13 residues. V gave up 0 bases and J gave up 4 bases, with 7 bases separating them. CDR3 nucleotides: TGTGCCTGGAGTGTCATCCGGTACAATGAGCAGTTCTTC. Encoded protein: CAWSVIRYNEQFF.

V and J are TRBV11-3 and TRBJ1-1; D remains ambiguous. Looked up from germline, CDR1 is SGHNT and CDR2 is YENEEA. Trimming shortened V by 5 bases and J by 5 bases, and 12 bases separated the two germline ends. The CDR3 is made up of 13 amino acids. CDR3 residues: CASSPGERTEAFF. DNA of the CDR3: TGTGCCAGCAGCCCAGGAGAAAGGACTGAAGCTTTCTTT. Using reference TRBV11-3 and TRBJ1-1 for the parts outside the CDR3, the full variable domain is EAGVVQSPRYKIIEKKQPVAFWCNPISGHNTLYWYLQNLGQGPELLIRYENEEAVDDSQLPKDRFSAERLKGVDSTLKIQPAELGDSAVYLCASSPGERTEAFFGQGTRLTVV.

The chain's CDR3 is CASSTYSGANVLTF. In nucleotides, the CDR3 is TGTGCCAGCAGCACTTACTCTGGGGCCAACGTCCTGACTTTC. This sequence joins TRBV7-3 and TRBJ2-6, with no clear D. The germline V gene has CDR1 SGHTA and CDR2 FQGTGA. CDR3 length: 14 residues. The V end lost 5 bases, the J end lost 0 bases, and 5 bases lay between the germline ends.

The gene calls are TRBV21-1 and TRBJ2-5; TRBD2, the table's D call, lacks a check against the DNA. TRBV21-1 is assigned pseudogene status. The CDR3 runs to 18 residues. The CDR3 loop reads CASSPRSGKESDRETQYF. DNA of the CDR3: TGTGCCAGCAGCCCCCGTTCGGGGAAGGAATCGGATCGGGAGACCCAGTACTTC.

The chain joins TRBV19 to TRBJ2-5; TRBD1 matches 8 bases. Germline CDR1 LNHDA, CDR2 SQIVND (reference sequence). J was trimmed by 1 base and V by 2 bases; bases with no gene match: 3. The CDR3 is 15 residues long. CDR3 sequence (DNA): TGTGCCAGTAGTATATCCGGACAGGGCCAAGAGACCCAGTACTTC. Translated: CASSISGQGQETQYF.

V is TRBV28 and J is TRBJ1-1; D call uncertain. The V gene lost 5 bases and the J gene lost 5 bases, with 12 bases spanning the gap. Germline V gives CDR1 MDHEN, CDR2 SYDVKM. The CDR3 is 13 residues long. The DNA for the CDR3 is TGTGCCAGCAGTCCTGCCTCGGAGACTGAAGCTTTCTTT. Its protein is CASSPASETEAFF.

The chain couples TRBV4-3 to TRBJ2-1; D unresolved. Germline CDR1 LGHNA, CDR2 YSLEER. Trimming cost V 0 bases and J 5 bases, with 8 bases left between them. The CDR3 runs 14 residues. The CDR3 bases are TGCGCCAGCAGCCAAGATCCCAGAAACAATGAGCAGTTCTTC. This encodes CASSQDPRNNEQFF.